This TCR beta chain was sequenced for a study of T-cell memory formation after mild COVID-19. TCRdb reanalysed the 5' RACE reads using MiXCR and keeps one entry per CDR3 protein. This sample carries over 300,000 distinct CDR3 sequences, roughly 20% of them seen once, and the ten largest clones take 21%. There are a few counts of this clonotype. V was pared by 8 bases and J by 7 bases, with 17 bases of the junction left unmatched. CDR1 is MNHEY, CDR2 SVGEGT, per germline. The CDR3 totals 16 residues. The clonotype comes from a man between 18 and 29 years old who had mild COVID-19 (a few samples of this study predate the infection). Cell type and time point are not known. The chain uses TRBV6-2 or TRBV6-3 and TRBJ2-1; 7 bases are shared with TRBD2. Sequencing used PBMCs or a T cell subset sorted from them (not recorded which). The CDR3 DNA reads TGTGCCAGCGGGCGCCGATTCAGCGGGGCGCCGAATGAGCAGTTCTTC. As protein: CASGRRFSGAPNEQFF.